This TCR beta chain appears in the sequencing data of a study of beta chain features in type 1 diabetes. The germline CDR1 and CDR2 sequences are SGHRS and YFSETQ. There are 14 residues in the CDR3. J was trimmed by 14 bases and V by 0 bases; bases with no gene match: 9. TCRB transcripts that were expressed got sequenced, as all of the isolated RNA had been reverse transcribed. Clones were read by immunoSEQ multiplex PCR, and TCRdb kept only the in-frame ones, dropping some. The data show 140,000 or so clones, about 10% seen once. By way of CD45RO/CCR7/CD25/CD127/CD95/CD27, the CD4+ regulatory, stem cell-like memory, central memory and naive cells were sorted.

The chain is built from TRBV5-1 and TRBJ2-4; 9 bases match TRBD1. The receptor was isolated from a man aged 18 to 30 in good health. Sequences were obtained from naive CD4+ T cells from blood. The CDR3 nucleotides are TGCGCCAGCAGCTTGGAGGGACAGGGAGGGAAAGAGTACTTC. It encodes CASSLEGQGGKEYF.